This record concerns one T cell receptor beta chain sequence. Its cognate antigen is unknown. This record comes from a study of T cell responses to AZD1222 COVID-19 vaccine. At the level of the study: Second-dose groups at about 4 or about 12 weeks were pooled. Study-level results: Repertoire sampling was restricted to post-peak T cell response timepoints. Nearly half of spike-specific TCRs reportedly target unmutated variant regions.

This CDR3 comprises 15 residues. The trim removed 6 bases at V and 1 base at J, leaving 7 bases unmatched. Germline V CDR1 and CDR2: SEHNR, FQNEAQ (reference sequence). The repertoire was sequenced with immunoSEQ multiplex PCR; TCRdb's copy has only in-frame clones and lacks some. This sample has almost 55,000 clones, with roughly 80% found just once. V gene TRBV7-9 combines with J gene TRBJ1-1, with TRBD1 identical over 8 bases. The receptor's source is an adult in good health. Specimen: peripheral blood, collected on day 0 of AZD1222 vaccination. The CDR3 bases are TGTGCCAGCAGTACAAGGACAGGGAGGAACACTGAAGCTTTCTTT. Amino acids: CASSTRTGRNTEAFF.